This T cell receptor beta chain derives from a study of Graves' ophthalmopathy and Graves' hyperthyroidism. Regarding the study as a whole: The blood repertoire also included most expanded thyroid clonotypes above 0.001 frequency.

A note on this clonotype: Its antigen is currently unknown.

Exclusion criteria comprised other autoimmune diseases, uncontrolled infections, pregnancy or lactation in patients. Orbital computed tomography, together with clinical symptoms, serum thyroxine, TRAb and thyroid ultrasound, was used for diagnosis. PBMCs were density-gradient isolated from around 10 ml fresh blood. As the template, RNA transcripts were used to amplify TCR beta CDR3 regions. HTBI primers served in a first-round RT-PCR, which a second-round multiplex PCR followed. MiXCR was run by TCRdb on the multiplex PCR reads, yielding one entry per CDR3 protein. The data show 650,000 to 900,000 distinct CDR3 sequences, with roughly two fifths seen just once and 40% to 45% held by the top ten. CDR3 size: 16 residues. Trimming cost V 6 bases and J 5 bases; bases outside gene matches: 15. CDR1 and CDR2 from the germline V gene are MNHNY and SVGAGI (reference sequence).

The sample consisted of peripheral blood. This TCR derives from an adult man with Graves' ophthalmopathy. The rearrangement links TRBV6-6 to TRBJ2-5, with TRBD1 matching 7 bases. The CDR3 protein is CASRTTLRDSGETQYF. The CDR3 DNA reads TGTGCCAGCAGAACTACCCTCCGGGACAGCGGCGAGACCCAGTACTTC.